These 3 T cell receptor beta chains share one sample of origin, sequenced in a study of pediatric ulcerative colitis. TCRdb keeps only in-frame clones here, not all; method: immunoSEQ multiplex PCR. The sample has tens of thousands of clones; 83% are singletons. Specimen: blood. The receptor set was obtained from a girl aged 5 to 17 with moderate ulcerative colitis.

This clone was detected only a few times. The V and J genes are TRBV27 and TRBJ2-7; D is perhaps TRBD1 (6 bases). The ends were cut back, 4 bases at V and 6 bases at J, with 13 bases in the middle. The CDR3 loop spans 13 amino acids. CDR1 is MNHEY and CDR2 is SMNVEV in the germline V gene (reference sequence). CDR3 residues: CASSSTGWGEQYF. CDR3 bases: TGTGCCAGCAGTTCTACAGGGTGGGGCGAGCAGTACTTC.

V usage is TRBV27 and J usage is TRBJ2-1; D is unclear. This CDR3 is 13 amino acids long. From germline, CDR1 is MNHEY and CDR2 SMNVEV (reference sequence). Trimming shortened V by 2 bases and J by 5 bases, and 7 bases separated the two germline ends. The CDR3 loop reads CASSLMANNEQFF. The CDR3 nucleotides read TGTGCCAGCAGTTTAATGGCAAACAATGAGCAGTTCTTC.

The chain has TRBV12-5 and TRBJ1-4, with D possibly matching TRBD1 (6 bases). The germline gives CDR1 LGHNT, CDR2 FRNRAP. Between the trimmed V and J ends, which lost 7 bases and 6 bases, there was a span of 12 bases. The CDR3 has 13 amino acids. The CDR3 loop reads CASAREGDEKLFF. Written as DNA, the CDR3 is TGTGCTAGTGCCCGTGAGGGGGATGAAAAACTGTTTTTT.